This is a list of T cell receptor beta chains from one sample in a study of T cell responses to AZD1222 COVID-19 vaccine. The table came from immunoSEQ multiplex PCR; TCRdb's copy has only in-frame clones and leaves some out. Of 200,000 to 250,000 clones listed, more than 85% are singletons. Sequences were derived from peripheral blood, sampled on day 0 of MenACWY control vaccination. The source is an adult in good health. Each CDR3 is given with its conserved first and last residue. A D gene is named only where the DNA matches it firmly. Rows give clone size only sometimes, using once, few, many, or a class for an expanded clone.

>TRBV4-1|TRBJ2-7|TRBD1|NA
TGCGCCAGCAGCCAAGATCTCACCTTCCCCGGGACAGAGATCTACGAGCAGTACTTC
CASSQDLTFPGTEIYEQYF
>TRBV9|TRBJ2-1|NA|NA
TGTGCCAGCAGCGTACGTCCGGGGGCGGGTGAGCAGTTCTTC
CASSVRPGAGEQFF
>TRBV3-1/TRBV3-2|TRBJ2-7|TRBD1|few
TGTGCCAGCAGCCGACAGGGGGCGTACGAGCAGTACTTC
CASSRQGAYEQYF
>TRBV27|TRBJ2-1|TRBD1|NA
TGTGCCAGCAGTTCCCTCATCGGGACAGGGGTAGGGGACAATGAGCAGTTCTTC
CASSSLIGTGVGDNEQFF
>TRBV15|TRBJ1-2|NA|once
TGTGCCACCAACGGGGGCAACTATGGCTACACCTTC
CATNGGNYGYTF
>TRBV4-2|TRBJ1-1|NA|once
TGTGCCAGCAGCCAGGCGGGGGGGCGGGCTTTCTTT
CASSQAGGRAFF
>TRBV19|TRBJ1-6|NA|NA
TGTGCCAGCCGAAGGGAGGTTAATTCACCCCTCCACTTT
CASRREVNSPLHF
>TRBV7-3|TRBJ1-4|TRBD1|NA
TGTGCCAGCAACATCCAGGGACAGCACGAAAGGCCTTCTCGTGAAAAACTGTTTTTT
CASNIQGQHERPSREKLFF
>TRBV4-2|TRBJ1-5|TRBD1|NA
TGTGCCAGCAGCCAAGACGGACAGGGGAATCAGCCCCAGCATTTT
CASSQDGQGNQPQHF
>TRBV19|TRBJ1-1|NA|NA
TGTGCCAGTTCGACAGCTTCCATGAACACTGAAGCTTTCTTT
CASSTASMNTEAFF